This T cell receptor beta chain emerged from a study of CD8+CD57+ T cells in acquired aplastic anemia. Whole-study context: Each DNA sample taken from sorted CD4+ and CD8+ cells came to about 3.4 ug on average. Whole-study results and caveats: Both patients and controls carried the same twenty-nine CD8+ CDR3 sequences.

A word on this clonotype: Its antigen remains unknown.

The use of genomic DNA as template underpinned the TCR beta VDJ and CDR3 profiling. Using its own MiXCR run on the reads, TCRdb lists one record per CDR3 protein. This sample has 95,000 to 150,000 distinct CDR3 sequences; 45% to 60% occur once, and the top ten carry about 29%. This CDR3 is 14 amino acids long. Germline V gene data show CDR1 as MRHNA and CDR2 as SNTAGT. With V trimmed by 6 bases and J by 4 bases, 8 bases remained unmatched. All patients picked for sequencing had shown, by flow cytometry, an expansion of CD8+CD57+ cells. Patients were treatment-naive when blood was sampled. The rearrangement joins TRBV6-4 to TRBJ1-1; 7 bases fit TRBD1. The material sequenced was sorted CD4+, CD8+, or CD8+CD57+ T cells (not recorded which) from PBMCs. This clonotype was sampled from a human donor with aplastic anemia. CDR3 region: CASRRRQGGTEAFF. The CDR3 DNA reads TGTGCCAGCAGGCGCCGACAGGGCGGCACTGAAGCTTTCTTT.